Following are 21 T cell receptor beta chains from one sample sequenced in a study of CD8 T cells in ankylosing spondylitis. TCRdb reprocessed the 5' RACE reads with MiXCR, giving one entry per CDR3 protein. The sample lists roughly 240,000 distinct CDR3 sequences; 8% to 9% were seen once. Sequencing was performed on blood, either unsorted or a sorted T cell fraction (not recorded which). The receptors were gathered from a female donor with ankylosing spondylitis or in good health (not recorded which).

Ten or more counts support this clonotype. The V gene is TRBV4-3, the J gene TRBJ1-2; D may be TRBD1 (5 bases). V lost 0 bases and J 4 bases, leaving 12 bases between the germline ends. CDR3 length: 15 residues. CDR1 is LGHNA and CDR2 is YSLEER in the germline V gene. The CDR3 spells CASSQDGGSGYGYTF. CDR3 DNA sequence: TGCGCCAGCAGCCAAGACGGGGGTAGTGGCTATGGCTACACCTTC.

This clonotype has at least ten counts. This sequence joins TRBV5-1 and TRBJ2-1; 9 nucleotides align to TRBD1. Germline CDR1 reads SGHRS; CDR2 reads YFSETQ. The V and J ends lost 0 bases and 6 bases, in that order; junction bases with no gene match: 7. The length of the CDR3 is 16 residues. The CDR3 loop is CASSLEGTGTINEQFF. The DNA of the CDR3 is TGCGCCAGCAGCTTGGAAGGGACAGGGACCATCAATGAGCAGTTCTTC.

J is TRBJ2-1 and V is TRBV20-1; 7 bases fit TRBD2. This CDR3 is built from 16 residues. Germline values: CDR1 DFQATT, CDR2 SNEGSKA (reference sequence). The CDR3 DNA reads TGCTGTGTAACGACTAGCCTAGAGGGTACCTACAATGAGCAGTTCTTC. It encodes CCVTTSLEGTYNEQFF.

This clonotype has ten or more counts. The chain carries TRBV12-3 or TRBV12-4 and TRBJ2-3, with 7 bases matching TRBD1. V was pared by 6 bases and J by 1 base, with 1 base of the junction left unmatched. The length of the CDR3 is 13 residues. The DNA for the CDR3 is TGTGCCAGCAGGGGGACAGGCACAGATACGCAGTATTTT. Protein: CASRGTGTDTQYF.

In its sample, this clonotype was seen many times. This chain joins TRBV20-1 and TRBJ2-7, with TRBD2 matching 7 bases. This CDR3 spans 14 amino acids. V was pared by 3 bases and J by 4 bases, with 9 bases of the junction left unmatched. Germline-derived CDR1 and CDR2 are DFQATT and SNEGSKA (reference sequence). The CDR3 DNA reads TGCAGTGCTAGGGGAATAGCGGGTCCTTACGAGCAGTACTTC. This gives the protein CSARGIAGPYEQYF.

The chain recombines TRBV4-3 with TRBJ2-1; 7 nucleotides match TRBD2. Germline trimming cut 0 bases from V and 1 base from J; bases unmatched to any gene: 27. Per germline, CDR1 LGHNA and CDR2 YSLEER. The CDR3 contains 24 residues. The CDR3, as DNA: TGCGCCAGCAGCCAAGAAGCCGGCCCCTTTAGCGGGTCCCTCACGTTTTTTTCCTACAATGAGCAGTTCTTC. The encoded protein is CASSQEAGPFSGSLTFFSYNEQFF.

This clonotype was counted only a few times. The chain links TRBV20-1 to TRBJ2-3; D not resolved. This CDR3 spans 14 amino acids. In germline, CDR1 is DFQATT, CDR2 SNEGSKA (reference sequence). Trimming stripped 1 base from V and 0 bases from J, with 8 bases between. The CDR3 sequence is CSARGPISTDTQYF. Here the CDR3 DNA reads TGCAGTGCTAGAGGACCTATAAGCACAGATACGCAGTATTTT.

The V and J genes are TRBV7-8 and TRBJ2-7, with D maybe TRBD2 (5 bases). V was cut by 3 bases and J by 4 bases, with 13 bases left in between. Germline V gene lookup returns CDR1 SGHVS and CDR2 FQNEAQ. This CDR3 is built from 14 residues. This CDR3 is CASSLFAGDYEQYF. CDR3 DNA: TGTGCCAGCAGCTTGTTCGCCGGGGATTACGAGCAGTACTTC.

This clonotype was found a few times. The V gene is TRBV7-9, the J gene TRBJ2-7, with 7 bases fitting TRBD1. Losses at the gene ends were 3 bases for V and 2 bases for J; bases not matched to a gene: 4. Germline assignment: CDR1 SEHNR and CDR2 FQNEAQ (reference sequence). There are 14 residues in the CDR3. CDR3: CASSFVTGTYEQYF. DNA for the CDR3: TGTGCCAGCAGCTTTGTGACAGGGACCTACGAGCAGTACTTC.

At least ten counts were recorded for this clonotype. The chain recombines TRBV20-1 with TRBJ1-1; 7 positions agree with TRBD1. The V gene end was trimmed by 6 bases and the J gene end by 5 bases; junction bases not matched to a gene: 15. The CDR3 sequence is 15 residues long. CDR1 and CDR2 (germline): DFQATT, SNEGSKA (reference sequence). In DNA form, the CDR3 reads TGCAGTGCCCTGGGGGCCAAACAGGGGCGGACTGAAGCTTTCTTT. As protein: CSALGAKQGRTEAFF.

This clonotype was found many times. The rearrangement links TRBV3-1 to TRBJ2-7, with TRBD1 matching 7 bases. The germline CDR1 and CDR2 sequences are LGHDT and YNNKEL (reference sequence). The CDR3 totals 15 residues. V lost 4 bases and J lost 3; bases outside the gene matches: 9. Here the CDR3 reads CASSPENRGLYEQYF. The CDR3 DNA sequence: TGTGCCAGCAGCCCGGAGAACAGGGGCCTCTACGAGCAGTACTTC.

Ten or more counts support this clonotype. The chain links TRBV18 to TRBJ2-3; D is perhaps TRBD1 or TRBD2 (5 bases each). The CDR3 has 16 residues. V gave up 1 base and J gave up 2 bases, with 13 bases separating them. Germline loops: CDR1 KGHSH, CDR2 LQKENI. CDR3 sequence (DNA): TGTGCCAGCTCACCACGGCTAGCAGGGACCACAGATACGCAGTATTTT. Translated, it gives CASSPRLAGTTDTQYF.

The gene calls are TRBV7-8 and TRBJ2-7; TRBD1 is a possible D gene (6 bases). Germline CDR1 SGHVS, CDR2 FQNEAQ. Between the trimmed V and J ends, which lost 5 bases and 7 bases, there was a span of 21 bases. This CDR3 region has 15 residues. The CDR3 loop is CASSIHDRSTDEQYF. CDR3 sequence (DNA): TGTGCCAGCAGCATCCACGACAGGTCCACGGATGAGCAGTACTTC. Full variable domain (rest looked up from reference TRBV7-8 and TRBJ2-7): GAGVSQSPRYKVAKRGQDVALRCDPISGHVSLFWYQQALGQGPEFLTYFQNEAQLDKSGLPSDRFFAERPEGSVSTLKIQRTQQEDSAVYLCASSIHDRSTDEQYFGPGTRLTVT.

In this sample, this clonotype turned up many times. DNA of the CDR3: TGTGCCAGCAGCCCCCCATTAGCGGGCACGGAGACCCAGTACTTC. It translates to CASSPPLAGTETQYF. The J gene is TRBJ2-5, the V gene TRBV7-8; 7 bases are shared with TRBD2. Germline lookup yields CDR1 SGHVS and CDR2 FQNEAQ. The CDR3 runs 15 residues. The trim removed 5 bases at V and 5 bases at J, leaving 11 bases unmatched.

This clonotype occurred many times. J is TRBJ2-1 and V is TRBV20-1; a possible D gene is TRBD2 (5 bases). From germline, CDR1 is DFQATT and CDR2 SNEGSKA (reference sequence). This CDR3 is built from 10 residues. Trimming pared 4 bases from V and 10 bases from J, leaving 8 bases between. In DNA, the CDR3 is TGCAGTGCTACTAGCCGGGAGCAGTTCTTC. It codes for CSATSREQFF.

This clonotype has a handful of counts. The chain's CDR3 is CASSLRQGPSNEQFF. CDR3 DNA: TGTGCCAGCAGCTTACGACAGGGTCCCTCCAATGAGCAGTTCTTC. The rearrangement joins TRBV11-3 to TRBJ2-1; 7 bases agree with TRBD1. The CDR3 totals 15 residues. J lost 6 bases, V lost 2 bases, and 7 bases had no gene match. Germline CDR1 is SGHNT and CDR2 is YENEEA. The whole variable domain, remainder taken from reference TRBV11-3 and TRBJ2-1, is EAGVVQSPRYKIIEKKQPVAFWCNPISGHNTLYWYLQNLGQGPELLIRYENEEAVDDSQLPKDRFSAERLKGVDSTLKIQPAELGDSAVYLCASSLRQGPSNEQFFGPGTRLTVL.

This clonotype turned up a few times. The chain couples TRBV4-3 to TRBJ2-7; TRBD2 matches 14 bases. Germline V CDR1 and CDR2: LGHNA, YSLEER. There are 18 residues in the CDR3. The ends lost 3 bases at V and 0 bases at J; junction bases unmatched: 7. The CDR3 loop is CASSHGLAGGFNSYEQYF. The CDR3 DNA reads TGCGCCAGCAGCCACGGACTAGCGGGAGGCTTCAACTCCTACGAGCAGTACTTC.

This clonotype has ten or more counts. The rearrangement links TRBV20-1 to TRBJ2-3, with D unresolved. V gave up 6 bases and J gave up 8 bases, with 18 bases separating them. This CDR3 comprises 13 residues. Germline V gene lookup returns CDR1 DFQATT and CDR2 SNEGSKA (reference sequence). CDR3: CSAPDPPRSTQYF. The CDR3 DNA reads TGCAGTGCCCCGGACCCCCCCCGGTCTACGCAGTATTTT.

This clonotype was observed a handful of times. CDR3 nucleotide sequence: TGTGCCAGCAGCTCCCTACTGACTGGGGCCAACGTCCTGACTTTC. This encodes CASSSLLTGANVLTF. The V gene is TRBV7-2, the J gene TRBJ2-6; no clear D. The CDR3 contains 15 residues. Trimming took 4 bases from V and 2 from J, leaving 9 bases between them. CDR1 is SGHTA and CDR2 is FQGNSA in the germline V gene.

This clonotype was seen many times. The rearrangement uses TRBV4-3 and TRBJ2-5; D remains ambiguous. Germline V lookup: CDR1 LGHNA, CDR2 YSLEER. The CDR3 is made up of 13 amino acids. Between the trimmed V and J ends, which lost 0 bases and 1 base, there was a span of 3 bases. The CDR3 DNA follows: TGCGCCAGCAGCCAAGACACCCAAGAGACCCAGTACTTC. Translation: CASSQDTQETQYF.

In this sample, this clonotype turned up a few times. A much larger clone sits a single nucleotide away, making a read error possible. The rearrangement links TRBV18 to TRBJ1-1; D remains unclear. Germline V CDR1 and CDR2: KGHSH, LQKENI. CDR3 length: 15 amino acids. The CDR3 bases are TGTGTCAGCTCTGAACGGGAGGGCGCGAACACTGAAGCTTTCTTT. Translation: CVSSEREGANTEAFF.